The 31 T cell receptor beta chains below all came from one sample that was sequenced in a study of T cells after somatic rescue of genetic block. Only in-frame clones appear in the TCRdb table, and some are missing; sequencing was by immunoSEQ multiplex PCR. The table shows about 12,000 clones, with 78% occurring only once. Sequenced: peripheral blood mononuclear cells (PBMCs). The receptors stem from a boy between 10 and 17 years old.

The chain employs TRBV7-2 and TRBJ2-3, with TRBD2 matching 10 bases. This CDR3 comprises 15 residues. Unmatched junction bases numbered 4, after V lost 5 bases and J lost 2 bases. Germline CDR1 reads SGHTA; CDR2 reads FQGNSA. CDR3 sequence: CASSPSGRATDTQYF. As DNA, the CDR3 is TGTGCCAGCAGCCCGAGCGGGAGGGCCACAGATACGCAGTATTTT.

The chain joins TRBV19 to TRBJ1-5; the D is unclear. Trimming took 6 bases from V and 0 from J, leaving 15 bases between them. Germline V gene sequence: CDR1 LNHDA, CDR2 SQIVND (reference sequence). The CDR3 runs to 16 residues. The CDR3 loop reads CASSPRGQDSNQPQHF. CDR3 nucleotides: TGTGCCAGTAGCCCACGAGGGCAGGATAGCAATCAGCCCCAGCATTTT.

The genes are TRBV10-3 and TRBJ1-2; 8 bases are a match to TRBD1. The V and J ends lost 6 bases and 7 bases, in that order; junction bases with no gene match: 7. CDR3 length: 13 amino acids. Germline CDR1 ENHRY, CDR2 SYGVKD. The DNA for the CDR3 is TGTGCCATCAGAGGACAGGGCGGCGGTGGCTACACCTTC. Translation: CAIRGQGGGGYTF.

The V call is TRBV5-4, the J call TRBJ1-2, with D uncertain. Germline lookup yields CDR1 SGHNT and CDR2 YYREEE (reference sequence). V gave up 4 bases and J gave up 0 bases, with 10 bases separating them. This CDR3 has 14 amino acids. As DNA, the CDR3 is TGTGCCAGCAGCCGAACGACCTCTAACTATGGCTACACCTTC. Protein sequence: CASSRTTSNYGYTF.

This clone appeared once. The rearrangement joins TRBV6-1 to TRBJ1-5; TRBD1 agrees at 8 bases. Germline trimming cut 6 bases from V and 4 bases from J; bases unmatched to any gene: 5. This CDR3 comprises 14 residues. Germline values: CDR1 MNHNS, CDR2 SASEGT. This chain's CDR3 is CASRRTGPNQPQHF. The CDR3 bases are TGTGCCAGCAGGAGGACAGGGCCAAATCAGCCCCAGCATTTT.

The chain carries TRBV7-6 and TRBJ2-1; TRBD2 matches at 13 bases. Unmatched junction bases numbered 3, after V lost 5 bases and J lost 2 bases. Germline loops: CDR1 SGHVS, CDR2 FNYEAQ. The CDR3 has 16 residues. The CDR3, as DNA: TGTGCCAGCAGCCCGGGACTAGCGGGGACCTACAATGAGCAGTTCTTC. Its protein is CASSPGLAGTYNEQFF.

A single count supports this clone. This chain links TRBV7-2 with TRBJ1-2; no definite D call. Germline CDR1 reads SGHTA; CDR2 reads FQGNSA. The length of the CDR3 is 14 residues. V gave up 5 bases and J gave up 8 bases, with 18 bases separating them. CDR3 loop: CASSPPEGLGGYTF. The CDR3 region has the DNA TGTGCCAGCAGCCCCCCCGAAGGCCTTGGGGGCTACACCTTC.

The CDR3 nucleotides read TGTGCCAGCAGCTTGGTTCGGGGCGGGAGTTACGAGCAGTACTTC. Translating it yields CASSLVRGGSYEQYF. The V call is TRBV7-9, the J call TRBJ2-7; 7 bases match TRBD2. This CDR3 contains 15 residues. Trimming at V came to 3 bases and at J to 4 bases, leaving 9 bases not matched to a gene. Germline V lookup: CDR1 SEHNR, CDR2 FQNEAQ (reference sequence).

Only a few counts were recorded for this clone. This chain joins TRBV11-2 and TRBJ2-1; D gene unclear. The germline V gene has CDR1 SGHAT and CDR2 FQNNGV. The V gene lost 5 bases and the J gene lost 15 bases, with 8 bases spanning the gap. This CDR3 has 9 residues. The CDR3 reads CASSERGFF. Written as DNA, the CDR3 is TGTGCCAGCAGCGAACGTGGGTTCTTC. The entire variable domain, with the rest obtained from reference TRBV11-2 and TRBJ2-1, is as follows: EAGVAQSPRYKIIEKRQSVAFWCNPISGHATLYWYQQILGQGPKLLIQFQNNGVVDDSQLPKDRFSAERLKGVDSTLKIQPAKLEDSAVYLCASSERGFFGPGTRLTVL.

The chain couples TRBV11-2 to TRBJ2-3, with a possible D match to TRBD1 (6 bases). The CDR3 has 14 amino acids. V was cut by 9 bases and J by 5 bases, with 18 bases left in between. The V gene's germline CDR1 is SGHAT and CDR2 FQNNGV. In nucleotides, the CDR3 is TGTGCCAGAACAAAAGGACAGTTTAGAGATACGCAGTATTTT. It specifies CARTKGQFRDTQYF.

J is TRBJ1-1 and V is TRBV4-1; D gene uncertain. The V gene lost 1 base and the J gene lost 6 bases, with 15 bases spanning the gap. Germline assignment: CDR1 MGHRA and CDR2 YSYEKL. The CDR3 runs to 15 residues. The CDR3 nucleotides are TGCGCCAGCAGCCAAGTATGGCCCCAAACACCTGAAGCTTTCTTT. This codes for CASSQVWPQTPEAFF.

The V call is TRBV4-3, the J call TRBJ2-7; 7 bases align to TRBD2. V was clipped by 3 bases and J by 0 bases; unmatched bases: 5. Germline assignment: CDR1 LGHNA and CDR2 YSLEER. CDR3 length equals 15 residues. The chain's CDR3 is CASSHQPSGSYEQYF. The DNA for the CDR3 is TGCGCCAGCAGCCACCAACCTAGCGGCTCCTACGAGCAGTACTTC.

This clone was counted once. The gene calls are TRBV5-6 and TRBJ2-2, with TRBD2 matching 14 bases. CDR1 is SGHDT and CDR2 is YYEEEE in the germline V gene. This CDR3 spans 17 amino acids. V lost 4 bases to trimming and J lost 7 bases; unmatched junction nucleotides: 9. The CDR3 DNA follows: TGTGCCAGCAGCCTCAGGACTAGCGGGAGGTTCGGCGGGGAGCTGTTTTTT. Its translation: CASSLRTSGRFGGELFF.

The chain uses TRBV19 and TRBJ2-1, with TRBD2 matching 7 bases. The CDR3 spans 14 residues. V lost 11 bases to trimming and J lost 3 bases; unmatched junction nucleotides: 10. Per the germline V gene, CDR1 is LNHDA and CDR2 is SQIVND (reference sequence). For the CDR3, the DNA is TGTGCCGGGGAGGGAAGGGCCAACTACAATGAGCAGTTCTTC. Its protein product is CAGEGRANYNEQFF.

The chain combines TRBV29-1 with TRBJ2-1; possibly TRBD2 for D (5 bases). CDR1 and CDR2 from the germline V gene are SQVTM and ANQGSEA. Trimming took 8 bases from V and 8 from J, leaving 16 bases between them. The CDR3 spans 12 residues. The CDR3 loop reads CSSSGVGDEQFF. Written as DNA, the CDR3 is TGCAGCTCCTCCGGGGTTGGGGATGAGCAGTTCTTC.

This clone was seen a handful of times. The chain combines TRBV11-2 with TRBJ1-1; 7 bases line up with TRBD1. Trimming took 6 bases from V and 8 from J; bases not matched to a gene: 12. The germline CDR1 and CDR2 sequences are SGHAT and FQNNGV. The CDR3 has 14 amino acids. The CDR3 region is CASRTFGQDGEAFF. DNA of the CDR3: TGTGCCAGCAGAACATTCGGACAGGACGGGGAAGCTTTCTTT.

By sample fraction, this clone is medium-sized (0.01 to 0.1%). This chain joins TRBV5-6 and TRBJ1-3, with D hard to call. V shed 7 bases and J shed 2 bases, with 7 bases lying between them. The CDR3 loop spans 12 amino acids. Germline CDR1 reads SGHDT; CDR2 reads YYEEEE. CDR3 in amino acids: CASGNAGNTIYF. In DNA form, the CDR3 reads TGTGCCAGCGGAAACGCTGGAAACACCATATATTTT.

This rearrangement joins TRBV7-2 to TRBJ2-7; D uncertain. The germline gives CDR1 SGHTA, CDR2 FQGNSA. There are 13 residues in the CDR3. Trimming cost V 4 bases and J 0 bases, with 7 bases left between them. CDR3 amino acids: CASSSSDSYEQYF. CDR3 in DNA: TGTGCCAGCAGCTCTTCCGACTCCTACGAGCAGTACTTC.

V is TRBV11-3 and J is TRBJ2-5; D is possibly TRBD1 (6 bases). The CDR3 is made up of 14 amino acids. V lost 5 bases, J lost 5 bases, and 15 bases lay in between. Germline-derived CDR1 and CDR2 are SGHNT and YENEEA. The CDR3 here is CASSQQGLGETQYF. The CDR3 DNA follows: TGTGCCAGCAGCCAACAGGGTTTGGGGGAGACCCAGTACTTC. The whole variable domain, remainder taken from reference TRBV11-3 and TRBJ2-5, is EAGVVQSPRYKIIEKKQPVAFWCNPISGHNTLYWYLQNLGQGPELLIRYENEEAVDDSQLPKDRFSAERLKGVDSTLKIQPAELGDSAVYLCASSQQGLGETQYFGPGTRLLVL.

This clone was detected only a few times. This chain joins TRBV5-4 and TRBJ1-6, with D possibly being TRBD1 (5 bases). V dropped 4 bases and J dropped 3 bases, with 14 bases sitting between them. This CDR3 spans 16 amino acids. Germline CDR1 reads SGHNT; CDR2 reads YYREEE (reference sequence). The CDR3 DNA follows: TGTGCCAGCAGCGTCGGGACTTACGGCTATAATTCACCCCTCCACTTT. Residues: CASSVGTYGYNSPLHF.

This clone occurred a few times. The rearrangement uses TRBV19 and TRBJ2-1, with 13 bases lining up with TRBD2. Germline CDR1 LNHDA, CDR2 SQIVND (reference sequence). The CDR3 extends over 14 amino acids. V gave up 7 bases and J gave up 5 bases; unmatched junction bases: 2. The CDR3 DNA reads as TGTGCCAGTACGGGACTAGCGGGGAACAATGAGCAGTTCTTC. It yields the protein CASTGLAGNNEQFF.

On this clone: The junction and the germline gene differ at one end; a read error may be behind it. The chain uses TRBV6-1 and TRBJ2-2; D gene ambiguous. The CDR3 sequence is 13 residues long. The germline gives CDR1 MNHNS, CDR2 SASEGT. DNA of the CDR3: TGTGCCAGCAGTGTTGGGAACGCCGGGGAGCTGTTTTTT. Translation gives CASSVGNAGELFF.

V gene TRBV5-4 combines with J gene TRBJ2-5, with 7 nucleotides matching TRBD2. The CDR3 is made up of 13 amino acids. Germline V lookup: CDR1 SGHNT, CDR2 YYREEE (reference sequence). After removal of 1 base from V and 5 bases from J, the junction contained 2 bases not matched to a gene. The chain's CDR3 is CASSLLGGETQYF. CDR3 nucleotide sequence: TGTGCCAGCAGCTTGCTGGGAGGGGAGACCCAGTACTTC.

J is TRBJ1-2 and V is TRBV27, with D tentatively TRBD1 (5 bases). CDR3 length equals 12 residues. Looked up from germline, CDR1 is MNHEY and CDR2 is SMNVEV (reference sequence). V lost 6 bases and J 8 bases, leaving 13 bases between the germline ends. CDR3 DNA: TGTGCCAGCAGAGGGACCGGTGCGGGCTACACCTTC. This codes for CASRGTGAGYTF.

The V call is TRBV19, the J call TRBJ2-2; perhaps TRBD1 as D (7 bases). Germline V gene lookup returns CDR1 LNHDA and CDR2 SQIVND (reference sequence). Deletions cut 2 bases from V and 8 bases from J, with 21 bases between. The CDR3 contains 17 residues. The DNA of the CDR3 is TGTGCCAGTAGTATATTCTGGCTGACAGGGAGGCGTGGGGAGCTGTTTTTT. Encoded protein: CASSIFWLTGRRGELFF.

This clone was observed once. The genes are TRBV4-3 and TRBJ2-7; tentative D call: TRBD2 (5 bases). The CDR3 contains 16 residues. V lost 0 bases and J 4 bases, leaving 16 bases between the germline ends. Germline CDR1 reads LGHNA; CDR2 reads YSLEER. In DNA, the CDR3 is TGCGCCAGCAGCCAAGATCTTGGCCAGCCGGGGTACGAGCAGTACTTC. It translates to CASSQDLGQPGYEQYF.

This clone was seen just once. This chain links TRBV5-4 with TRBJ1-4; no firm D call. Germline V gene sequence: CDR1 SGHNT, CDR2 YYREEE (reference sequence). The CDR3 is 17 amino acids. V lost 0 bases and J 5 bases, leaving 17 bases between the germline ends. The CDR3 DNA sequence: TGTGCCAGCAGCTTGGCTCCCAAGGGCGGAGGGAATGAAAAACTGTTTTTT. Residues: CASSLAPKGGGNEKLFF.

CDR3 region: CASSRDREYGNTIYF. The CDR3 bases are TGTGCCAGCAGCCGGGACAGGGAATATGGAAACACCATATATTTT. The gene calls are TRBV5-4 and TRBJ1-3; 9 nucleotides match TRBD1. After removal of 4 bases from V and 3 bases from J, the junction contained 5 bases not matched to a gene. From germline, CDR1 is SGHNT and CDR2 YYREEE (reference sequence). The CDR3 is 15 residues long.

The V call is TRBV6-5, the J call TRBJ1-4; D gene ambiguous. CDR1 MNHEY and CDR2 SVGAGI come from the germline V gene. The CDR3 length is 15 residues. Deletions cut 6 bases from V and 10 bases from J, with 21 bases between. The CDR3 is CASRAPGWGLRKLFF. CDR3 nucleotides: TGTGCCAGCAGGGCCCCGGGCTGGGGATTGAGAAAACTGTTTTTT.

The rearrangement uses TRBV28 and TRBJ2-7; 11 nucleotides align to TRBD1. V was clipped by 11 bases and J by 8 bases; unmatched bases: 14. Germline V CDR1 and CDR2: MDHEN, SYDVKM. The CDR3 loop spans 14 amino acids. CDR3: CAGQGAAPPWKQYF. The CDR3 nucleotides are TGTGCCGGACAGGGGGCGGCCCCCCCCTGGAAGCAGTACTTC.

CDR3 DNA sequence: TGTGCCAGCAGCTTTGCAGGGTTGGCTAATTCACCCCTCCACTTT. Translation: CASSFAGLANSPLHF. The chain is built from TRBV11-2 and TRBJ1-6; maybe TRBD1 (5 bases). This CDR3 contains 15 residues. The germline V and J ends were trimmed by 3 bases and 6 bases, with 12 bases remaining between them. Germline CDR1 and CDR2: SGHAT and FQNNGV.